The clone carrying this TCR beta chain was picked up many times. The V gene lost 2 bases and the J gene lost 2 bases, with 10 bases spanning the gap. Germline V gene lookup returns CDR1 SGHRS and CDR2 YFSETQ. This CDR3 has 14 residues. TCRdb reprocessed the 5' RACE reads with MiXCR, giving one entry per CDR3 protein. The table shows under 550,000 distinct CDR3 sequences, with 21% occurring only once. These data originate in a study of T cells after yellow fever vaccination. J is TRBJ2-5 and V is TRBV5-1; no firm D call. This TCR was recovered from a man aged 18 to 35 who received the YFV17D yellow fever vaccine. Material: PBMCs, obtained 21 days after the first yellow fever vaccination. For the CDR3, the DNA is TGCGCCAGCAGCTTCCGGGCCGCTCAAGAGACCCAGTACTTC. It yields the protein CASSFRAAQETQYF.